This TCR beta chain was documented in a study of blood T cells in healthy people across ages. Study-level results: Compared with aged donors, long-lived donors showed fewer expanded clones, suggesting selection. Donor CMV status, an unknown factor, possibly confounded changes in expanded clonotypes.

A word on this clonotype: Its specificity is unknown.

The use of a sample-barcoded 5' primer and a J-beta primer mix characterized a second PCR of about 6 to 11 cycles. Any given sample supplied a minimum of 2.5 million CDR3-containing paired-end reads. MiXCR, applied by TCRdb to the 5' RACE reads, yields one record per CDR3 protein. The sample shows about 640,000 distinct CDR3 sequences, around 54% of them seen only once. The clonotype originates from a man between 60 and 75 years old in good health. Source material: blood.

The CDR3 region has the DNA TGTGCCAGCATGGGCCTCGGTGAAAAACTGTTTTTT. Translation gives CASMGLGEKLFF. J is TRBJ1-4 and V is TRBV6-1; D is uncertain. V lost 7 bases and J lost 7, with 10 bases in between. Looked up from germline, CDR1 is MNHNS and CDR2 is SASEGT. The CDR3 is 12 residues long.